Following are 26 T cell receptor beta chains from one sample sequenced in a study of blood T cell repertoires in COVID-19. Profiled with immunoSEQ multiplex PCR; TCRdb holds only in-frame clones, not every one. The top ten hold about 18% of the sample, which has over 95,000 clones, approximately 90% seen once. The specimen was peripheral blood. The receptor source for this set is a human donor with acute or convalescent COVID-19. The donor label of this sample is uncertain.

The chain joins TRBV3-1 (or the pseudogene TRBV3-2) to TRBJ1-1; TRBD1 might be the D (5 bases). The CDR3 runs 19 residues. Trimming stripped 4 bases from V and 0 bases from J, with 24 bases between. In germline, CDR1 is LGHDT, CDR2 YNNKEL (reference sequence). The CDR3 DNA is TGTGCCAGCAGCCGTGGGAATTGGGGCGCGCCGGGAGTGAACACTGAAGCTTTCTTT. Protein sequence: CASSRGNWGAPGVNTEAFF.

The chain is built from TRBV6-5 and TRBJ2-1; possible D gene TRBD1, 6 bases. The germline V and J ends were trimmed by 10 bases and 7 bases, with 20 bases remaining between them. The germline gives CDR1 MNHEY, CDR2 SVGAGI. CDR3 length: 14 amino acids. The CDR3 coding sequence is TGTGCCACGTTCCAGGGGTGGTTAACTAATGAGCAGTTCTTC. This sequence encodes CATFQGWLTNEQFF.

This clone has a single count. The rearrangement joins TRBV6-1 to TRBJ1-5, with D unclear. Germline CDR1 and CDR2: MNHNS and SASEGT. The germline V and J ends were trimmed by 3 bases and 5 bases, with 8 bases remaining between them. The CDR3 is 13 amino acids. The CDR3, as DNA: TGTGCCAGCAGTGAGGGAGTTTATCAGCCCCAGCATTTT. Protein product: CASSEGVYQPQHF.

The V call is TRBV7-3, the J call TRBJ2-1; 10 bases are shared with TRBD2. CDR1 is SGHTA, CDR2 FQGTGA, per germline. CDR3 length: 15 amino acids. V gave up 5 bases and J gave up 8 bases; unmatched junction bases: 9. The CDR3 protein is CASSARASGSHEQFF. The DNA for the CDR3 is TGTGCCAGCAGCGCGCGGGCTAGCGGGAGTCATGAGCAGTTCTTC.

The chain uses TRBV10-3 and TRBJ1-3, with D unresolved. This CDR3 spans 12 amino acids. Per the germline V gene, CDR1 is ENHRY and CDR2 is SYGVKD. Deletions cut 8 bases from V and 0 bases from J, with 5 bases between. The CDR3 region has the DNA TGTGCCATCTCAGTCTCTGGAAACACCATATATTTT. This sequence encodes CAISVSGNTIYF.

This chain connects TRBV4-3 to TRBJ2-2; 8 bases map to TRBD1. This CDR3 has 16 residues. The germline V gene has CDR1 LGHNA and CDR2 YSLEER. Germline trimming cut 2 bases from V and 8 bases from J; bases unmatched to any gene: 10. CDR3 protein: CASSQRPAGGLGELFF. DNA for the CDR3: TGCGCCAGCAGCCAACGACCGGCAGGGGGCTTGGGGGAGCTGTTTTTT.

V and J are TRBV28 and TRBJ1-5; possibly TRBD1 for D (5 bases). The CDR3 loop spans 14 amino acids. Trimming took 3 bases from V and 3 from J, leaving 9 bases between them. Germline-derived CDR1 and CDR2 are MDHEN and SYDVKM. CDR3 bases: TGTGCCAGCAGTTTCACCAGGGACAATCAGCCCCAGCATTTT. Its protein product is CASSFTRDNQPQHF.

The sample holds one count of this clone. The CDR3 is CAISDGIGDKTLQETQYF. The CDR3, as DNA: TGTGCCATCAGTGATGGGATAGGGGACAAAACCCTCCAAGAGACCCAGTACTTC. This chain connects TRBV10-3 to TRBJ2-5; tentatively, D is TRBD1 (6 bases). The CDR3 consists of 18 residues. Trimming removed 3 bases from V and 1 base from J, with 21 bases in between. The germline gives CDR1 ENHRY, CDR2 SYGVKD.

The chain combines TRBV29-1 with TRBJ1-5; D perhaps matches TRBD1 (5 bases). The CDR3 has 13 amino acids. CDR1 is SQVTM and CDR2 is ANQGSEA in the germline V gene. Deletions cut 4 bases from V and 0 bases from J, with 7 bases between. The DNA for the CDR3 is TGCAGCGTTGTCACAGGTAGCAATCAGCCCCAGCATTTT. Encoded protein: CSVVTGSNQPQHF.

The chain recombines TRBV7-8 with TRBJ2-2, with D unclear. The CDR3 sequence is 14 residues long. The V and J ends lost 1 base and 5 bases respectively, with 8 bases between them. The germline gives CDR1 SGHVS, CDR2 FQNEAQ. CDR3 sequence reads: CASSLVSATGELFF. The CDR3 DNA reads TGTGCCAGCAGCTTAGTTTCAGCGACCGGGGAGCTGTTTTTT.

The rearrangement joins TRBV27 to TRBJ2-2; D is perhaps TRBD1 (5 bases). CDR3 size: 15 residues. Trimming took 0 bases from V and 6 from J, leaving 11 bases between them. Germline V gene data show CDR1 as MNHEY and CDR2 as SMNVEV (reference sequence). CDR3 amino acids: CASSLSLVGAGELFF. The DNA for the CDR3 is TGTGCCAGCAGTTTATCGTTAGTAGGGGCCGGGGAGCTGTTTTTT.

The gene calls are TRBV30 and TRBJ1-1; TRBD1 matches 8 bases. After removal of 3 bases from V and 6 bases from J, the junction contained 9 bases not matched to a gene. CDR3 size: 14 residues. CDR1 is GTSNPN and CDR2 is SVGIG in the germline V gene (reference sequence). The CDR3 here is CAWSKQGEGAEAFF. In DNA, the CDR3 is TGTGCCTGGAGCAAACAGGGGGAGGGAGCTGAAGCTTTCTTT.

The CDR3 coding sequence is TGTGCCAGCAGCCCGCGACAGGGTCCGGGGGAGCTGTTTTTT. Protein product: CASSPRQGPGELFF. The chain couples TRBV3-1 (or the pseudogene TRBV3-2) to TRBJ2-2; 7 nucleotides align to TRBD1. V lost 4 bases to trimming and J lost 8 bases; unmatched junction nucleotides: 7. This CDR3 is built from 14 residues. Looked up from germline, CDR1 is LGHDT and CDR2 is YNNKEL (reference sequence).

V usage is TRBV2 and J usage is TRBJ2-5; possibly TRBD2 for D (6 bases). This CDR3 spans 12 amino acids. V lost 6 bases and J 3 bases, leaving 8 bases between the germline ends. Germline CDR1 is SNHLY and CDR2 is FYNNEI. The chain's CDR3 is CASRSGEETQYF. DNA of the CDR3: TGTGCCAGCAGGTCGGGGGAAGAGACCCAGTACTTC.

V and J are TRBV9 and TRBJ2-3, with 7 nucleotides matching TRBD2. Germline values: CDR1 SGDLS, CDR2 YYNGEE. This CDR3 is built from 14 residues. J was trimmed by 7 bases and V by 5 bases; bases with no gene match: 10. The CDR3 sequence: CASSTLASGHTQYF. As DNA, the CDR3 is TGTGCCAGCAGTACCCTCGCTAGCGGCCATACGCAGTATTTT.

The V and J genes are TRBV7-9 and TRBJ1-2, with TRBD1 matching over 7 bases. The germline V gene encodes CDR1 SEHNR and CDR2 FQNEAQ (reference sequence). The CDR3 has 14 amino acids. Unmatched junction bases numbered 5, after V lost 5 bases and J lost 2 bases. The CDR3 nucleotides read TGTGCCAGCAGCAGAACGACAGGGAACTATGGCTACACCTTC. The encoded protein is CASSRTTGNYGYTF.

This chain uses TRBV2 with TRBJ2-1; 7 bases agree with TRBD2. CDR1 is SNHLY and CDR2 is FYNNEI in the germline V gene. The CDR3 loop spans 16 amino acids. V was clipped by 4 bases and J by 6 bases; unmatched bases: 12. The CDR3 loop reads CASSGVAGETSNEQFF. The CDR3 DNA reads TGTGCCAGCAGTGGTGTGGCGGGGGAGACAAGCAATGAGCAGTTCTTC.

V and J are TRBV4-1 and TRBJ2-1; tentative D call: TRBD2 (6 bases). Per the germline V gene, CDR1 is MGHRA and CDR2 is YSYEKL. The CDR3 spans 13 residues. The germline V and J ends were trimmed by 5 bases and 6 bases, with 11 bases remaining between them. The CDR3 nucleotides read TGCGCCAGCAGCTCGCCTAGCGTCAATGAGCAGTTCTTC. Translated: CASSSPSVNEQFF.

V gene TRBV28 combines with J gene TRBJ1-2; 7 nucleotides match TRBD1. Per germline, CDR1 MDHEN and CDR2 SYDVKM. The CDR3 is 13 residues long. Trimming at V came to 3 bases and at J to 3 bases, leaving 1 base not matched to a gene. CDR3 loop: CASSLGTDYGYTF. The CDR3 DNA reads TGTGCCAGCAGTTTGGGGACAGACTATGGCTACACCTTC.

V is TRBV2 and J is TRBJ2-2, with D perhaps TRBD2 (5 bases). This CDR3 spans 14 amino acids. Germline lookup yields CDR1 SNHLY and CDR2 FYNNEI. Between the trimmed V and J ends, which lost 7 bases and 5 bases, there was a span of 14 bases. CDR3 bases: TGTGCCAGCAAGAGGGCCTGGAGTACCGGGGAGCTGTTTTTT. Translating gives CASKRAWSTGELFF. Variable domain in full (rest from reference TRBV2 and TRBJ2-2): EPEVTQTPSHQVTQMGQEVILRCVPISNHLYFYWYRQILGQKVEFLVSFYNNEISEKSEIFDDQFSVERPDGSNFTLKIRSTKLEDSAMYFCASKRAWSTGELFFGEGSRLTVL.

The V and J genes are TRBV10-3 and TRBJ2-7, with D perhaps matching TRBD2 (6 bases). The CDR3 has 13 amino acids. CDR1 and CDR2 from the germline V gene are ENHRY and SYGVKD. Trimming left V 10 bases short and J 0 bases short, with 13 bases between. CDR3 nucleotide sequence: TGTGCCACCCGGCGGGGTCCCTCCTACGAGCAGTACTTC. It is translated as CATRRGPSYEQYF.

The count of this clone is one. V gene TRBV18 combines with J gene TRBJ1-2; D unclear. The length of the CDR3 is 15 residues. In germline, CDR1 is KGHSH, CDR2 LQKENI. V lost 1 base and J lost 5, with 14 bases in between. CDR3 in amino acids: CASSPREGVGYGYTF. The DNA of the CDR3 is TGTGCCAGCTCACCACGAGAGGGCGTAGGTTATGGCTACACCTTC.

J is TRBJ1-3 and V is TRBV5-4; D gene ambiguous. V was shortened by 0 bases and J by 0 bases, with 7 bases between the two germline ends. This CDR3 has 15 residues. The germline gives CDR1 SGHNT, CDR2 YYREEE (reference sequence). Written as DNA, the CDR3 is TGTGCCAGCAGCTTGGGAGGGAACTCTGGAAACACCATATATTTT. Amino acid sequence: CASSLGGNSGNTIYF.

The V gene is TRBV29-1, the J gene TRBJ2-3; 8 bases fit TRBD2. The CDR3 length is 14 residues. Germline loops: CDR1 SQVTM, CDR2 ANQGSEA. V was clipped by 6 bases and J by 2 bases; unmatched bases: 7. The CDR3 spells CSVPQRGNTDTQYF. The CDR3 DNA sequence: TGCAGCGTCCCACAGCGGGGGAACACAGATACGCAGTATTTT.

The chain recombines TRBV19 with TRBJ1-2, with D perhaps matching TRBD1 (6 bases). Looked up from germline, CDR1 is LNHDA and CDR2 is SQIVND (reference sequence). V was clipped by 7 bases and J by 5 bases, with 14 bases between them. The CDR3 spans 13 residues. This chain's CDR3 is CASTIDRPYGYTF. For the CDR3, the DNA is TGTGCCAGTACCATCGACAGGCCGTATGGCTACACCTTC.

CDR3 sequence: CASSEPGQLRYSNQPQHF. The CDR3, as DNA: TGCGCCAGCAGTGAGCCGGGACAGCTTAGATATAGCAATCAGCCCCAGCATTTT. The rearrangement uses TRBV10-1 and TRBJ1-5, with 7 bases matching TRBD1. Germline assignment: CDR1 WNHNN and CDR2 SYGVQD (reference sequence). This CDR3 has 18 residues. The V segment lost 2 bases and the J segment 0 bases; nucleotides outside the gene matches: 10.